Below are 20 T cell receptor beta chains sequenced from a single sample in a study of beta chain features in type 1 diabetes. Study outcomes and limitations: Type 1 diabetes patients had moderately but significantly shorter TCRB CDR3s in all four CD4+ subsets.

No antigen has been identified for these receptors. The investigators reverse transcribed all of the isolated RNA, so they sequenced expressed TCRB transcripts. The assay was immunoSEQ multiplex PCR, and TCRdb's table has in-frame clones only and misses some. The sample records about 150,000 clones, about a tenth being singletons. The sequencing sample was made of central memory CD4+ T cells from blood. The source of these receptors is a man aged 30 to 45 with type 1 diabetes.

CDR3 bases: TGCGCCAGCAGCCTTGACGGACTTAGCAATCAGCCCCAGCATTTT. Translation gives CASSLDGLSNQPQHF. This chain connects TRBV5-1 to TRBJ1-5; D gene unclear. Germline values: CDR1 SGHRS, CDR2 YFSETQ. The CDR3 is 15 residues long. The germline V and J ends were trimmed by 4 bases and 0 bases, with 11 bases remaining between them.

The J gene is TRBJ2-5, the V gene TRBV5-1; perhaps TRBD1 as D (5 bases). The CDR3 extends over 13 amino acids. Looked up from germline, CDR1 is SGHRS and CDR2 is YFSETQ. The ends were cut back, 3 bases at V and 2 bases at J, with 8 bases in the middle. CDR3 sequence: CASSSTGQETQYF. CDR3 bases: TGCGCCAGCAGCTCAACAGGACAAGAGACCCAGTACTTC.

This clone was counted only a few times. The J gene is TRBJ1-1, the V gene TRBV18; TRBD1 is a possible D gene (6 bases). V gave up 2 bases and J gave up 5 bases, with 15 bases separating them. Per germline, CDR1 KGHSH and CDR2 LQKENI. This CDR3 is built from 15 residues. CDR3 protein: CASSPYRDMETEAFF. The CDR3 bases are TGTGCCAGCTCACCATACCGGGACATGGAAACTGAAGCTTTCTTT.

The chain links TRBV30 to TRBJ1-2; perhaps TRBD1 as D (5 bases). Trimming took 8 bases from V and 4 from J, leaving 14 bases between them. The CDR3 is 12 amino acids. The germline gives CDR1 GTSNPN, CDR2 SVGIG (reference sequence). The CDR3 nucleotides read TGTGCCCGGCTACAGGCAGGCTATGGCTACACCTTC. Its translation: CARLQAGYGYTF.

The chain uses TRBV2 and TRBJ2-7; D uncertain. CDR1 SNHLY and CDR2 FYNNEI come from the germline V gene. CDR3 length: 14 amino acids. Trimming left V 2 bases short and J 6 bases short, with 14 bases between. The CDR3 DNA reads TGTGCCAGCAGTGAACACGGTAGCACTCCCGAGCAGTACTTC. Translation gives CASSEHGSTPEQYF.

This chain links TRBV5-6 with TRBJ1-2, with D unclear. V lost 3 bases, J lost 8 bases, and 8 bases lay in between. Per germline, CDR1 SGHDT and CDR2 YYEEEE. The CDR3 totals 11 residues. The DNA for the CDR3 is TGTGCCAGCAGCTCCCTACTAGGCTACACCTTC. Its protein is CASSSLLGYTF.

This chain uses TRBV5-1 with TRBJ2-5, with a tentative D call TRBD1 (6 bases). V was shortened by 0 bases and J by 5 bases, with 17 bases between the two germline ends. Looked up from germline, CDR1 is SGHRS and CDR2 is YFSETQ. This CDR3 has 16 residues. The DNA for the CDR3 is TGCGCCAGCAGCTTGGGGGACAACCAAAGAGAGGAGACCCAGTACTTC. This encodes CASSLGDNQREETQYF.

This clone has just a few counts. The V and J genes are TRBV30 and TRBJ2-3; 7 bases fit TRBD1. Germline trimming cut 2 bases from V and 1 base from J; bases unmatched to any gene: 9. CDR1 is GTSNPN, CDR2 SVGIG, per germline (reference sequence). The CDR3 is 16 amino acids. For the CDR3, the DNA is TGTGCCTGGAGTTCAGCAGGGGGTAGGGGCACAGATACGCAGTATTTT. Its protein is CAWSSAGGRGTDTQYF.

CDR3 DNA: TGTGCCAGCAGTTTATTAACCCTAGAGCCGGCCAGGGTGAATCAGCCCCAGCATTTT. Translation gives CASSLLTLEPARVNQPQHF. The chain couples TRBV28 to TRBJ1-5, with D tentatively TRBD1 (5 bases). Deletions cut 1 base from V and 4 bases from J, with 23 bases between. Germline V gene lookup returns CDR1 MDHEN and CDR2 SYDVKM. This CDR3 spans 19 amino acids. The whole variable domain, remainder taken from reference TRBV28 and TRBJ1-5, is DVKVTQSSRYLVKRTGEKVFLECVQDMDHENMFWYRQDPGLGLRLIYFSYDVKMKEKGDIPEGYSVSREKKERFSLILESASTNQTSMYLCASSLLTLEPARVNQPQHFGDGTRLSIL.

This clone was found a few times. The rearrangement joins TRBV5-4 to TRBJ2-3; 10 nucleotides agree with TRBD2. Germline values: CDR1 SGHNT, CDR2 YYREEE (reference sequence). This CDR3 comprises 16 residues. The V segment lost 5 bases and the J segment 0 bases; nucleotides outside the gene matches: 6. CDR3 sequence (DNA): TGTGCCAGCAGTTACAGCGGGAGGGCTAGCACAGATACGCAGTATTTT. Its translation is CASSYSGRASTDTQYF. Combining the CDR3 with reference TRBV5-4 and TRBJ2-3 gives the whole variable domain ETGVTQSPTHLIKTRGQQVTLRCSSQSGHNTVSWYQQALGQGPQFIFQYYREEENGRGNFPPRFSGLQFPNYSSELNVNALELDDSALYLCASSYSGRASTDTQYFGPGTRLTVL.

J is TRBJ2-7 and V is TRBV10-3, with 11 bases aligning to TRBD2. The ends lost 6 bases at V and 4 bases at J; junction bases unmatched: 8. CDR3 size: 15 residues. Germline loops: CDR1 ENHRY, CDR2 SYGVKD. The CDR3 DNA follows: TGTGCCATCAGCACCCTAGCGGGAGGAGGGTACGAGCAGTACTTC. The encoded protein is CAISTLAGGGYEQYF.

The CDR3 spells CASSQQHRSTEKLFF. CDR3 DNA sequence: TGCGCCAGCAGCCAGCAACACCGCTCCACTGAAAAACTGTTTTTT. The chain couples TRBV4-1 to TRBJ1-4; D call uncertain. Germline CDR1 and CDR2: MGHRA and YSYEKL. The V gene lost 3 bases and the J gene lost 7 bases, with 15 bases spanning the gap. The CDR3 loop spans 15 amino acids.

The rearrangement uses TRBV11-2 and TRBJ2-3; D possibly corresponds to TRBD2 (6 bases). This CDR3 is built from 14 residues. Germline CDR1 is SGHAT and CDR2 is FQNNGV. The V end was cut by 1 base, the J end by 4 bases, with 9 bases between. CDR3 amino acids: CASSLAGAADTQYF. CDR3 in DNA: TGTGCCAGCAGCTTAGCGGGAGCTGCAGATACGCAGTATTTT.

V and J are TRBV29-1 and TRBJ1-5; 9 bases match TRBD1. J was trimmed by 6 bases and V by 5 bases; bases with no gene match: 8. The CDR3 contains 14 residues. CDR1 SQVTM and CDR2 ANQGSEA come from the germline V gene. The chain's CDR3 is CSVRDREGGQPQHF. The CDR3 DNA reads TGCAGCGTTCGGGACAGGGAGGGCGGTCAGCCCCAGCATTTT.

This rearrangement joins TRBV29-1 to TRBJ2-5; D is possibly TRBD2 (5 bases). Trimming left V 3 bases short and J 5 bases short, with 16 bases between. The CDR3 consists of 14 residues. CDR1 SQVTM and CDR2 ANQGSEA come from the germline V gene. Here the CDR3 reads CSVDLLVTLETQYF. CDR3 DNA: TGCAGCGTTGACCTACTAGTTACCTTGGAGACCCAGTACTTC.

The rearrangement uses TRBV6-5 and TRBJ2-5, with TRBD2 matching over 11 bases. The length of the CDR3 is 16 residues. Germline assignment: CDR1 MNHEY and CDR2 SVGAGI. V lost 2 bases and J lost 5; bases outside the gene matches: 7. DNA for the CDR3: TGTGCCAGCAGTTACGGTAGCGGGAGGGCCGGGGAGACCCAGTACTTC. Encoded protein: CASSYGSGRAGETQYF.

This clone was counted only a few times. The chain has TRBV7-9 and TRBJ2-5; 7 nucleotides align to TRBD2. The length of the CDR3 is 15 residues. The germline CDR1 and CDR2 sequences are SEHNR and FQNEAQ (reference sequence). After removal of 7 bases from V and 4 bases from J, the junction contained 12 bases not matched to a gene. This CDR3 is CASTKSRGVGETQYF. CDR3 bases: TGTGCCAGCACTAAAAGCCGGGGGGTCGGAGAGACCCAGTACTTC.

The chain uses TRBV29-1 and TRBJ2-5; 10 nucleotides align to TRBD2. From germline, CDR1 is SQVTM and CDR2 ANQGSEA. The CDR3 has 14 residues. V was pared by 4 bases and J by 5 bases, with 7 bases of the junction left unmatched. CDR3 DNA sequence: TGCAGCGTTGGGGCTAGCGGGAGTCATGAGACCCAGTACTTC. Translated: CSVGASGSHETQYF. Based on the CDR3 plus reference TRBV29-1 and TRBJ2-5, the full variable domain is SAVISQKPSRDICQRGTSLTIQCQVDSQVTMMFWYRQQPGQSLTLIATANQGSEATYESGFVIDKFPISRPNLTFSTLTVSNMSPEDSSIYLCSVGASGSHETQYFGPGTRLLVL.

V usage is TRBV7-2 and J usage is TRBJ2-7; TRBD2 agrees at 7 bases. J lost 3 bases, V lost 7 bases, and 6 bases had no gene match. Germline-derived CDR1 and CDR2 are SGHTA and FQGNSA. The CDR3 contains 13 residues. The CDR3 here is CASTLGGGYEQYF. The DNA for the CDR3 is TGTGCCAGCACCCTTGGGGGGGGCTACGAGCAGTACTTC.

The V and J genes are TRBV10-3 and TRBJ2-7, with 8 bases aligning to TRBD1. J lost 4 bases, V lost 5 bases, and 4 bases had no gene match. The CDR3 covers 13 residues. CDR1 ENHRY and CDR2 SYGVKD come from the germline V gene. The CDR3 spells CAISRDRIYEQYF. In nucleotides, the CDR3 is TGTGCCATCAGTCGGGACAGGATTTACGAGCAGTACTTC.